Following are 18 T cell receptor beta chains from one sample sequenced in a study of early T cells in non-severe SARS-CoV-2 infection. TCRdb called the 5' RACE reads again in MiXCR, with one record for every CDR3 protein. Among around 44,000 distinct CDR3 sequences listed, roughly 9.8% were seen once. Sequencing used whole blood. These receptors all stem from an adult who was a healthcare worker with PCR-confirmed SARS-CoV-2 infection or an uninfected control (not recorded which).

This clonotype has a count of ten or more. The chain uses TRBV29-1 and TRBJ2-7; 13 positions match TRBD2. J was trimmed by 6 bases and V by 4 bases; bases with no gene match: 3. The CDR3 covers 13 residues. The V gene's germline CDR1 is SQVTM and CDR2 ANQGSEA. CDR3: CSVGTSGSGEQYF. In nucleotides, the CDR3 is TGCAGCGTTGGGACTAGCGGGAGTGGCGAGCAGTACTTC.

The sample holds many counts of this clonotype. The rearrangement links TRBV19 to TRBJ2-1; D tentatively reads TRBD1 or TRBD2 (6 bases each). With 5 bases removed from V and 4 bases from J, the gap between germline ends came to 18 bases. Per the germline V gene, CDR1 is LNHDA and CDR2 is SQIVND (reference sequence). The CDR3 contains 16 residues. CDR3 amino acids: CASSPEGGNTYNEQFF. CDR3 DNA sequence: TGTGCCAGTAGTCCCGAGGGGGGCAATACATACAATGAGCAGTTCTTC.

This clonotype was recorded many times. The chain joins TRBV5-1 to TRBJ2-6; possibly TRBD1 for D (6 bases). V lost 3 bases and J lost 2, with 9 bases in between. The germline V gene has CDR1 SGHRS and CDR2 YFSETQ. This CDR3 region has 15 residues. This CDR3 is CASSYEGAGANVLTF. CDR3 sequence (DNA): TGCGCCAGCAGCTACGAGGGGGCTGGGGCCAACGTCCTGACTTTC.

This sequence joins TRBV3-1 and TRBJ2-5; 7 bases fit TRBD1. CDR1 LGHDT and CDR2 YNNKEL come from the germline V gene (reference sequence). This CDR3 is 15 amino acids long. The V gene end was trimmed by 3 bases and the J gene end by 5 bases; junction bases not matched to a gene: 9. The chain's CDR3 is CASSQTDRLAETQYF. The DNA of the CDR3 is TGTGCCAGCAGCCAGACGGACAGGCTGGCGGAGACCCAGTACTTC.

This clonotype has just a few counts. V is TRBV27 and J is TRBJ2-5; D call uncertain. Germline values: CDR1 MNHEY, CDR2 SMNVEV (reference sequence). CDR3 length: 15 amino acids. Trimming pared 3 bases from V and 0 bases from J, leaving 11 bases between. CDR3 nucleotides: TGTGCCAGCAGTTTTAGCCTATTACACCAAGAGACCCAGTACTTC. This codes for CASSFSLLHQETQYF.

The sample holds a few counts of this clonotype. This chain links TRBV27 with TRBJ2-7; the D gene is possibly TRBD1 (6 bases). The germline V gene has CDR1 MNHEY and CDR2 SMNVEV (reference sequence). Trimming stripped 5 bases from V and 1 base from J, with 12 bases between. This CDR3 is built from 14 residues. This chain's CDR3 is CASSILQGSYEQYF. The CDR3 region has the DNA TGTGCCAGCAGTATACTACAGGGATCCTACGAGCAGTACTTC.

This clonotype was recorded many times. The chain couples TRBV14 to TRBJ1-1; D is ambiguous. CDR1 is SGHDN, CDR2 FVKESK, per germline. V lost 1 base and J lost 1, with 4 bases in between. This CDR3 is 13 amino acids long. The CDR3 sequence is CASSQVRNTEAFF. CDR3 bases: TGTGCCAGCAGCCAAGTCCGGAACACTGAAGCTTTCTTT.

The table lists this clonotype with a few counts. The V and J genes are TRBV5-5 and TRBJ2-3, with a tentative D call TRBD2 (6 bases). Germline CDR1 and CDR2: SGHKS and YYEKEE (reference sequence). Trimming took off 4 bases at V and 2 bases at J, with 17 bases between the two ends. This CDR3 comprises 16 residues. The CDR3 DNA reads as TGTGCCAGCAGCGAAGCCGGGACTTACTCCACAGATACGCAGTATTTT. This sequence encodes CASSEAGTYSTDTQYF. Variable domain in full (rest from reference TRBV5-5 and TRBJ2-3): DAGVTQSPTHLIKTRGQQVTLRCSPISGHKSVSWYQQVLGQGPQFIFQYYEKEERGRGNFPDRFSARQFPNYSSELNVNALLLGDSALYLCASSEAGTYSTDTQYFGPGTRLTVL.

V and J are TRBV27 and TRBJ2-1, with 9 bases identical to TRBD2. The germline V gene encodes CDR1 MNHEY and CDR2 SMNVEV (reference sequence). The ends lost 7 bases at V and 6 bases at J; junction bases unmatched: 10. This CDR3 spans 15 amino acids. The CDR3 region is CASIRTSATFNEQFF. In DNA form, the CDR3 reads TGTGCCAGCATTAGGACTAGCGCAACCTTCAATGAGCAGTTCTTC.

CDR3 bases: TGCAGCGTTGACGTCGGTGAAGCTTTCTTT. Its protein is CSVDVGEAFF. The gene calls are TRBV29-1 and TRBJ1-1; no reliable D call. CDR1 and CDR2 from the germline V gene are SQVTM and ANQGSEA. Trimming removed 3 bases from V and 7 bases from J, with 6 bases in between. CDR3 length equals 10 residues.

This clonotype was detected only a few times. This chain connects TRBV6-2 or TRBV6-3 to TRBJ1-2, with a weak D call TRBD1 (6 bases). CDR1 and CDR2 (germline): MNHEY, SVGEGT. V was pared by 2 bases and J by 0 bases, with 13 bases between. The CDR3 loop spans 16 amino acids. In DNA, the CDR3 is TGTGCCAGCAGTTACGCGACGGGACACTCTAACTATGGCTACACCTTC. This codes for CASSYATGHSNYGYTF.

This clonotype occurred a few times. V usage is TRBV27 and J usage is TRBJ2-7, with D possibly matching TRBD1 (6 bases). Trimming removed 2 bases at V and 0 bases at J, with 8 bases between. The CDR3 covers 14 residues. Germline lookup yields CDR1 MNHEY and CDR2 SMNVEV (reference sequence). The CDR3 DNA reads TGTGCCAGCAGTTTAGGACAGCACTCCTACGAGCAGTACTTC. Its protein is CASSLGQHSYEQYF.

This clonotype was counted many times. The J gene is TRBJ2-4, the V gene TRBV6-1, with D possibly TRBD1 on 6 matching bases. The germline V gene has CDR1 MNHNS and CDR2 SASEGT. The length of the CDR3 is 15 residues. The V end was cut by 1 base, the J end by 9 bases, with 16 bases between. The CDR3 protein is CASSEGVGAKAIQYF. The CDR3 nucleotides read TGTGCCAGCAGTGAAGGGGTGGGGGCGAAAGCCATTCAGTACTTC.

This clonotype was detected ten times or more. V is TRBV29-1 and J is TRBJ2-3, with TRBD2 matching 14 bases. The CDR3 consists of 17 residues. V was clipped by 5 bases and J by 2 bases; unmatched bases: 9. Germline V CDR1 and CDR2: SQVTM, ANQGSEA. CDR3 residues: CSVPGTSGSPNTDTQYF. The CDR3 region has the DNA TGCAGCGTTCCCGGGACTAGCGGGAGTCCTAACACAGATACGCAGTATTTT.

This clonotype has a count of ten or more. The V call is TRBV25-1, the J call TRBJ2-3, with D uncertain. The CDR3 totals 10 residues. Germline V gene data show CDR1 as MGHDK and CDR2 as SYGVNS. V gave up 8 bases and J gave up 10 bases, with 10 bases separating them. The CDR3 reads CASSGRSQYF. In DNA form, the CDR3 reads TGTGCCAGCTCCGGGCGTTCGCAGTATTTT.

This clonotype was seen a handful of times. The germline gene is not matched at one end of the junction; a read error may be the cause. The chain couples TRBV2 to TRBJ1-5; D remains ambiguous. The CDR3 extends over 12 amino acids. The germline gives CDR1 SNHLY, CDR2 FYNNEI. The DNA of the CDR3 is TGTGCAAGCAGCGGGGAGGCCCAGCCCCAGCATTTT. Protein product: CASSGEAQPQHF.

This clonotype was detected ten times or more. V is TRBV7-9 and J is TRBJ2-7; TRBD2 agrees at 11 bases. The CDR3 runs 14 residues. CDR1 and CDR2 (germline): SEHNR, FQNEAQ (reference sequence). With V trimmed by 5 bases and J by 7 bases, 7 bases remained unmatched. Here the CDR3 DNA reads TGTGCCAGCAGCCTACTAGCGGGAGTTGAGGAGCAGTACTTC. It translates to CASSLLAGVEEQYF.

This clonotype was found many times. This chain's CDR3 is CASSLGRVSGANVLTF. Here the CDR3 DNA reads TGTGCCAGCAGCTTAGGGAGGGTATCCGGGGCCAACGTCCTGACTTTC. This chain links TRBV7-9 with TRBJ2-6; D might be TRBD2 (6 bases). Germline CDR1 is SEHNR and CDR2 is FQNEAQ (reference sequence). The CDR3 consists of 16 residues. V was cut by 1 base and J by 4 bases, with 11 bases left in between.